The 18 T cell receptor beta chains presented below share a single source sample, sequenced in a study of lymphopenia after photon versus proton radiotherapy. Repertoires were generated with immunoSEQ multiplex PCR, while TCRdb's copy carries only in-frame clones and drops some. The table shows about 55,000 clones, with approximately 84% occurring only once. Material: peripheral blood, obtained from a patient treated with proton-based radiotherapy. These receptors all stem from a man in his 60s with pancreatic cancer.

The V and J genes are TRBV6-6 and TRBJ2-1, with TRBD1 matching over 11 bases. Looked up from germline, CDR1 is MNHNY and CDR2 is SVGAGI (reference sequence). This CDR3 contains 15 residues. The junction had 7 bases not matched to a gene; V was cut back by 2 bases and J by 10 bases. The CDR3 is CASSYRTGGSREQFF. CDR3 coding DNA: TGTGCCAGCAGTTACAGGACAGGGGGCTCACGAGAGCAGTTCTTC.

This clone occurred once. The chain joins TRBV9 to TRBJ1-3, with D possibly TRBD1 on 6 matching bases. From germline, CDR1 is SGDLS and CDR2 YYNGEE. Trimming left V 4 bases short and J 0 bases short, with 14 bases between. The CDR3 has 16 amino acids. CDR3 sequence reads: CASSYPQGSSGNTIYF. CDR3 DNA sequence: TGTGCCAGCAGCTACCCACAGGGAAGCTCTGGAAACACCATATATTTT. The variable domain in full, completed from reference TRBV9 and TRBJ1-3, reads DSGVTQTPKHLITATGQRVTLRCSPRSGDLSVYWYQQSLDQGLQFLIQYYNGEERAKGNILERFSAQQFPDLHSELNLSSLELGDSALYFCASSYPQGSSGNTIYFGEGSWLTVV.

The chain uses TRBV5-1 and TRBJ1-2; 9 nucleotides align to TRBD1. V trimming: 0 bases; J trimming: 4 bases; junction bases outside the gene matches: 1. The CDR3 has 14 residues. Germline loops: CDR1 SGHRS, CDR2 YFSETQ. Written as DNA, the CDR3 is TGCGCCAGCAGCTTGGGACAGGGGGTCTATGGCTACACCTTC. Residues: CASSLGQGVYGYTF.

The chain joins TRBV19 to TRBJ2-2; D may be TRBD2 (6 bases). Deletions cut 4 bases from V and 1 base from J, with 13 bases between. The CDR3 is made up of 16 amino acids. Germline-derived CDR1 and CDR2 are LNHDA and SQIVND (reference sequence). The CDR3 DNA follows: TGTGCCAGTAGTACCCTCGCCGGGGGGAACACCGGGGAGCTGTTTTTT. Residues: CASSTLAGGNTGELFF. Full variable domain (remainder filled in from reference TRBV19 and TRBJ2-2): DGGITQSPKYLFRKEGQNVTLSCEQNLNHDAMYWYRQDPGQGLRLIYYSQIVNDFQKGDIAEGYSVSREKKESFPLTVTSAQKNPTAFYLCASSTLAGGNTGELFFGEGSRLTVL.

The chain recombines TRBV11-2 with TRBJ2-1; maybe TRBD2 (6 bases). Trimming left V 4 bases short and J 4 bases short, with 26 bases between. The germline CDR1 and CDR2 sequences are SGHAT and FQNNGV. The CDR3 runs 19 residues. The CDR3 protein is CASSSSVFTGEPPYNEQFF. Here the CDR3 DNA reads TGTGCCAGCAGCTCTTCGGTTTTTACGGGAGAACCCCCTTACAATGAGCAGTTCTTC.

This clone was detected only once. The chain is built from TRBV30 and TRBJ2-1; perhaps TRBD2 as D (5 bases). Germline CDR1 is GTSNPN and CDR2 is SVGIG (reference sequence). V lost 5 bases and J 6 bases, leaving 14 bases between the germline ends. CDR3 length: 13 residues. CDR3 coding DNA: TGTGCCTGGGCAGATGCCGGGATCAATGAGCAGTTCTTC. It codes for CAWADAGINEQFF. Complete variable domain (other parts from reference TRBV30 and TRBJ2-1): SQTIHQWPATLVQPVGSPLSLECTVEGTSNPNLYWYRQAAGRGLQLLFYSVGIGQISSEVPQNLSASRPQDRQFILSSKKLLLSDSGFYLCAWADAGINEQFFGPGTRLTVL.

This chain joins TRBV15 and TRBJ1-1; the D gene is possibly TRBD1 (6 bases). The CDR3 extends over 15 amino acids. The V gene's germline CDR1 is LNHNV and CDR2 YYDKDF (reference sequence). V lost 3 bases and J lost 4, with 15 bases in between. The DNA of the CDR3 is TGTGCCACCAGCAGGGAGACAGGTCGGGGCACTGAAGCTTTCTTT. Amino acids: CATSRETGRGTEAFF. Full variable domain (remainder filled in from reference TRBV15 and TRBJ1-1): DAMVIQNPRYQVTQFGKPVTLSCSQTLNHNVMYWYQQKSSQAPKLLFHYYDKDFNNEADTPDNFQSRRPNTSFCFLDIRSPGLGDTAMYLCATSRETGRGTEAFFGQGTRLTVV.

This clone was seen only a few times. This sequence joins TRBV6-1 and TRBJ1-2; TRBD1 might be the D (6 bases). The CDR3 has 16 amino acids. Germline values: CDR1 MNHNS, CDR2 SASEGT. The V end lost 6 bases, the J end lost 8 bases, and 25 bases lay between the germline ends. DNA of the CDR3: TGTGCCAGCAGCGAACTGCACAGGGCTCGTACGGGAGGCTACACCTTC. This codes for CASSELHRARTGGYTF.

The V gene is TRBV28, the J gene TRBJ2-7, with 7 bases matching TRBD1. J lost 2 bases, V lost 7 bases, and 8 bases had no gene match. This CDR3 spans 14 amino acids. Germline V CDR1 and CDR2: MDHEN, SYDVKM. In nucleotides, the CDR3 is TGTGCCAGCACAAAAGACCAGGGGGCCTACGAGCAGTACTTC. Translation: CASTKDQGAYEQYF.

The rearrangement links TRBV7-8 to TRBJ2-7, with a possible D match to TRBD1 (7 bases). CDR3 length: 15 amino acids. Between the trimmed V and J ends, which lost 1 base and 5 bases, there was a span of 15 bases. Looked up from germline, CDR1 is SGHVS and CDR2 is FQNEAQ. Here the CDR3 reads CASSLENRGGDEQYF. In DNA form, the CDR3 reads TGTGCCAGCAGCTTAGAAAACAGGGGAGGCGACGAGCAGTACTTC.

The chain employs TRBV30 and TRBJ2-5, with TRBD2 identical over 9 bases. Germline V gene lookup returns CDR1 GTSNPN and CDR2 SVGIG (reference sequence). CDR3 size: 13 residues. Trimming at V came to 1 base and at J to 5 bases, leaving 2 bases not matched to a gene. The DNA for the CDR3 is TGTGCCTGGAGTGGTAGCGGGAGCGAGACCCAGTACTTC. Its protein is CAWSGSGSETQYF. Full variable domain (rest looked up from reference TRBV30 and TRBJ2-5): SQTIHQWPATLVQPVGSPLSLECTVEGTSNPNLYWYRQAAGRGLQLLFYSVGIGQISSEVPQNLSASRPQDRQFILSSKKLLLSDSGFYLCAWSGSGSETQYFGPGTRLLVL.

This chain links TRBV11-2 with TRBJ2-7; D is ambiguous. V shed 2 bases and J shed 4 bases, with 9 bases lying between them. The CDR3 loop spans 13 amino acids. Germline CDR1 SGHAT, CDR2 FQNNGV. For the CDR3, the DNA is TGTGCCAGCAGCTTAAGTCGATCTTACGAGCAGTACTTC. Its protein product is CASSLSRSYEQYF.

The rearrangement uses TRBV30 and TRBJ1-1; D possibly corresponds to TRBD1 (6 bases). This CDR3 region has 16 residues. From germline, CDR1 is GTSNPN and CDR2 SVGIG (reference sequence). Between the trimmed V and J ends, which lost 3 bases and 0 bases, there was a span of 17 bases. CDR3 region: CAWRPGARYMNTEAFF. As DNA, the CDR3 is TGTGCCTGGAGACCGGGGGCCCGGTACATGAACACTGAAGCTTTCTTT.

This clone was seen only a few times. This chain links TRBV11-2 with TRBJ1-4; D remains ambiguous. V lost 0 bases and J lost 5, with 13 bases in between. The CDR3 consists of 16 residues. Germline values: CDR1 SGHAT, CDR2 FQNNGV. The CDR3 loop is CASSLDHKLTNEKLFF. The CDR3 nucleotides read TGTGCCAGCAGCTTAGATCACAAGCTAACAAATGAAAAACTGTTTTTT.

This rearrangement joins TRBV5-6 to TRBJ2-1, with 7 bases matching TRBD2. This CDR3 region has 16 residues. Germline lookup yields CDR1 SGHDT and CDR2 YYEEEE. V shed 2 bases and J 8 bases; nucleotides not matched to a gene: 13. CDR3 protein: CASSLRDYVLSDEQFF. The CDR3 DNA sequence: TGTGCCAGCAGCTTAAGGGACTACGTTCTCTCCGATGAGCAGTTCTTC.

The chain uses TRBV29-1 and TRBJ1-4; TRBD1 is a possible D gene (5 bases). Germline loops: CDR1 SQVTM, CDR2 ANQGSEA. There are 12 residues in the CDR3. Trimming stripped 7 bases from V and 8 bases from J, with 14 bases between. DNA for the CDR3: TGCAGCGGGCGTACAGGAGAGGAAAAACTGTTTTTT. Its protein product is CSGRTGEEKLFF. The whole variable domain, remainder taken from reference TRBV29-1 and TRBJ1-4, is SAVISQKPSRDICQRGTSLTIQCQVDSQVTMMFWYRQQPGQSLTLIATANQGSEATYESGFVIDKFPISRPNLTFSTLTVSNMSPEDSSIYLCSGRTGEEKLFFGSGTQLSVL.

CDR3 protein: CASSLPRGTLGYTF. The CDR3 DNA is TGTGCCAGCAGTTTACCCAGGGGTACTCTGGGCTACACCTTC. The V call is TRBV28, the J call TRBJ1-2, with D maybe TRBD1 (6 bases). Germline V lookup: CDR1 MDHEN, CDR2 SYDVKM. V was pared by 2 bases and J by 8 bases, with 15 bases between. The CDR3 totals 14 residues.

The chain carries TRBV6-6 and TRBJ2-5; possible D gene TRBD1, 5 bases. The V end lost 6 bases, the J end lost 5 bases, and 10 bases lay between the germline ends. The germline CDR1 and CDR2 sequences are MNHNY and SVGAGI (reference sequence). The CDR3 is 12 residues long. As DNA, the CDR3 is TGTGCCAGCAGCCATAGGGGTGAGACCCAGTACTTC. This gives the protein CASSHRGETQYF.